This TCR beta chain was identified during a study of Ad26.COV2.S vaccination and SARS-CoV-2 variants. Study overall: The Ad26.COV2.S arm of the COV1001 trial was where the donor was placed. Ad26.COV2.S was injected intramuscularly once or twice, 56 days apart.

To note about this clone: Antigen unknown. Other nucleotide sequences from this sample produce the same CDR3.

Regarding the study as a whole: Substantial breadth was reportedly displayed by spike-specific CD8+ and CD4+ T cell responses after vaccination. In TCR breadth and depth analyses, total T cell responses may have been underestimated.

Treatment described: 19 received Ad26.COV2.S at low or high dose, single or two shots; roughly five received placebo; per-sample allocation not given. Day 63 after the first injection of vaccine or placebo was the sampling time. Germline loops: CDR1 SGHRS, CDR2 YFSETQ. V lost 2 bases and J 1 base, leaving 13 bases between the germline ends. The CDR3 has 15 residues. The table came from immunoSEQ multiplex PCR; TCRdb's copy has only in-frame clones and leaves some out. The repertoire holds about 350,000 clones, more than 85% seen once, with roughly 5% in the top ten. This chain connects TRBV5-1 to TRBJ2-7; TRBD2 might be the D (7 bases). This sequence originates from a person between 18 and 60 years old who received the Ad26.COV2.S COVID-19 vaccine or a placebo. Source: peripheral blood, taken in a trial of Ad26.COV2.S vaccine versus placebo. The CDR3: CASSLRGGGSYEQYF. For the CDR3, the DNA is TGCGCCAGCAGCTTAAGGGGGGGCGGGTCCTACGAGCAGTACTTC.